The sequence of this T cell receptor beta chain was determined in a study of shared clonotypes between healthy human individuals. Nashville, Tennessee was home to all donors, each a Caucasian adult. Naive CD45RA+ and memory CD45RA-negative subsets were split from CD4+ cells. Germline V gene data show CDR1 as MNHEY and CDR2 as SMNVEV (reference sequence). Trimming stripped 3 bases from V and 1 base from J, with 6 bases between. The CDR3 is 13 amino acids. Sequencing was performed with immunoSEQ multiplex PCR; in TCRdb, only in-frame clones are kept and a portion is missing. This sample yields hundreds of thousands of clones, of which 74% are seen a single time; around 10% belongs to the top ten. Study-wide results and caveats: Non-shared clonotypes had lower generation probabilities than clonotypes shared by all four sorted-subset donors.

In this sample, this clone turned up a few times. The antigen is unknown. The sequencing sample was made of memory CD4+ T cells sorted from blood. Indicated subset: CD45RA-negative fraction. The receptor was isolated from a man under 40 in good health. J is TRBJ1-1 and V is TRBV27; no reliable D call. The CDR3 DNA sequence: TGTGCCAGCAGTTTTGGGAAGAACACTGAAGCTTTCTTT. Translation gives CASSFGKNTEAFF.